A selection of T cell receptor beta chains follows, all from one sample in a study of cytomegalovirus exposure and HLA in healthy donors. The assay was immunoSEQ multiplex PCR, and TCRdb's table has in-frame clones only and misses some. The data hold under 200,000 clones, with about 75% observed a single time. Sequencing input: PBMCs. The receptors come from a woman aged 40-49 years in good health and CMV-seropositive. Both conserved end residues are part of each CDR3. Each record gives: D gene, J gene, clone size, V gene, CDR3 DNA, CDR3 protein. D genes are given only for firm matches. Clone size appears in some rows only: once, few, many, or a class for an expanded clone.

D: TRBD1; J: TRBJ2-5; size: -; V: TRBV6-1; DNA: TGTGCCAGCAATTGGGACAGGGTGGCAGAGACCCAGTACTTC; CDR3: CASNWDRVAETQYF
D: TRBD1; J: TRBJ2-1; size: few; V: TRBV28; DNA: TGTGCCAGCAGTTTCCTTGGGGACAGGGTTTACAATGAGCAGTTCTTC; CDR3: CASSFLGDRVYNEQFF
D: TRBD1; J: TRBJ1-1; size: -; V: TRBV6-5; DNA: TGTGCCAGCAGTTACTCGGGACAGGAAGCTTTCTTT; CDR3: CASSYSGQEAFF
D: TRBD1; J: TRBJ1-4; size: -; V: TRBV7-9; DNA: TGTGCCAGCAGCCCCCCGACAGGGGGAAATGAAAAACTGTTTTTT; CDR3: CASSPPTGGNEKLFF
D: TRBD2; J: TRBJ2-1; size: -; V: TRBV7-6; DNA: TGTGCCAGCAGCTTTGCGGGAGGTTCTAATGAGCAGTTCTTC; CDR3: CASSFAGGSNEQFF
D: TRBD1; J: TRBJ1-1; size: -; V: TRBV7-2; DNA: TGTGCCAGCAGCATCATAACAGGGGGCACTGAAGCTTTCTTT; CDR3: CASSIITGGTEAFF
D: TRBD2; J: TRBJ2-1; size: -; V: TRBV19; DNA: TGTGCCGTGGGACTAGCGGGCGGGCCCCTGAATGAGCAGTTCTTC; CDR3: CAVGLAGGPLNEQFF
D: -; J: TRBJ1-5; size: -; V: TRBV28; DNA: TGTGCCAGCAGTCCATACCTCAGACAGCGAAATCAGCCCCAGCATTTT; CDR3: CASSPYLRQRNQPQHF
D: -; J: TRBJ2-1; size: once; V: TRBV10-1; DNA: TGCGCCAGCAGTGAGGACCCGCGGGCGAGGGAGCAGTTCTTC; CDR3: CASSEDPRAREQFF
D: -; J: TRBJ2-1; size: few; V: TRBV7-2; DNA: TGTGCCAGCAGCTTAGGGCCCGGGGGTGGCAATGAGCAGTTCTTC; CDR3: CASSLGPGGGNEQFF
D: TRBD2; J: TRBJ2-3; size: -; V: TRBV5-1; DNA: TGCGCCAGCAGCCCCGTGCGGGGAGGGGATACGCAGTATTTT; CDR3: CASSPVRGGDTQYF
D: -; J: TRBJ2-3; size: -; V: TRBV21-1; DNA: TGTGCCAGCAGGAACCCGGGACAGGGGATAGATACGCAGTATTTT; CDR3: CASRNPGQGIDTQYF
D: -; J: TRBJ2-7; size: -; V: TRBV27; DNA: TGTGCCAGCAGTTTGAGAGGCGGGTCCTACGAGCAGTACTTC; CDR3: CASSLRGGSYEQYF
D: TRBD1; J: TRBJ1-2; size: -; V: TRBV2; DNA: TGTGCCAGCAGTCCCGGGACAGGGGGCGGTCAGTATGGCTACACCTTC; CDR3: CASSPGTGGGQYGYTF
D: TRBD1; J: TRBJ1-2; size: once; V: TRBV7-8; DNA: TGTGCCAGCAAGGCGCAGGGGGTAGGCGGCGGCTACACCTTC; CDR3: CASKAQGVGGGYTF
D: TRBD2; J: TRBJ2-3; size: once; V: TRBV5-4; DNA: TGTGCCAGCAGCCCGACTAGCGGTCAGGGGGCAGATACGCAGTATTTT; CDR3: CASSPTSGQGADTQYF
D: -; J: TRBJ2-1; size: -; V: TRBV7-2; DNA: TGTGCCAGCAGCCCGGTCGCGGGGTTCTCCTACAATGAGCAGTTCTTC; CDR3: CASSPVAGFSYNEQFF
D: -; J: TRBJ1-1; size: once; V: TRBV12-2; DNA: TGTGCAAGTCGCTCTAGGGCGGGGGAAGAAGTGAACACTGAAGCTTTCTTT; CDR3: CASRSRAGEEVNTEAFF
D: TRBD2; J: TRBJ2-7; size: few; V: TRBV9; DNA: TGTGCCAGCAGCTCCGGGACTAGCGGGAGCTCCTACGAGCAGTACTTC; CDR3: CASSSGTSGSSYEQYF
D: -; J: TRBJ2-5; size: once; V: TRBV29-1; DNA: TGCAGCGTTGTATCCACGCGGGAGACCCAGTACTTC; CDR3: CSVVSTRETQYF
D: TRBD1; J: TRBJ2-7; size: -; V: TRBV28; DNA: TGTGCCAGCAGTGCCCCCAACCGCCGACAGGGGGGAAGAAACGAGCAGTACTTC; CDR3: CASSAPNRRQGGRNEQYF
D: -; J: TRBJ2-5; size: -; V: TRBV5-1; DNA: TGCGCCAGCAGCTTGTTTTCCCCTCGGCTAGCTGCCGAAACTCCCCAAGAGACCCAGTACTTC; CDR3: CASSLFSPRLAAETPQETQYF
D: TRBD1; J: TRBJ2-2; size: few; V: TRBV5-1; DNA: TGCGCCAGCAGCTTGGGACAGGGGAACACCGGGGAGCTGTTTTTT; CDR3: CASSLGQGNTGELFF
D: TRBD1; J: TRBJ2-1; size: few; V: TRBV9; DNA: TGTGCCAGCAGCGTAGGATTGCGGGCAGGGGGCGAGAATGAGCAGTTCTTC; CDR3: CASSVGLRAGGENEQFF
D: TRBD2; J: TRBJ2-2; size: -; V: TRBV5-1; DNA: TGCGCCAGCAGCTTAAACGCGGGAGGCCCCTCATTAGGGGAGCTGTTTTTT; CDR3: CASSLNAGGPSLGELFF
D: -; J: TRBJ2-3; size: -; V: TRBV4-1; DNA: TGCGCCAGCAGCCAATCAGGGTCAGTGGGGACAGATACGCAGTATTTT; CDR3: CASSQSGSVGTDTQYF
D: TRBD1; J: TRBJ1-1; size: -; V: TRBV7-6; DNA: TGTGCCAGCAGCGAAGAACAGGGGGCGAACACTGAAGCTTTCTTT; CDR3: CASSEEQGANTEAFF
D: -; J: TRBJ1-1; size: -; V: TRBV19; DNA: TGTGCCAGTAGTACGGACAGACACCTAACCATGAACACTGAAGCTTTCTTT; CDR3: CASSTDRHLTMNTEAFF
D: TRBD1; J: TRBJ1-4; size: -; V: TRBV25-1; DNA: TGTGCCAGCAGTGATTCCGGACAGGACCGACTTATGTTTTTT; CDR3: CASSDSGQDRLMFF
D: -; J: TRBJ1-4; size: -; V: TRBV5-1; DNA: TGCGCCAGCTCCGCGGACAGCCCAAATGAAAAACTGTTTTTT; CDR3: CASSADSPNEKLFF
D: -; J: TRBJ2-2; size: -; V: TRBV4-3; DNA: TGCGCCAGCAGCCAAGACACAGGGTTAAACACCGGGGAGCTGTTTTTT; CDR3: CASSQDTGLNTGELFF
D: TRBD1; J: TRBJ1-5; size: -; V: TRBV5-1; DNA: TGCGCCAGCAGCTTGGGACAGGGGGACAATCAGCCCCAGCATTTT; CDR3: CASSLGQGDNQPQHF
D: TRBD1; J: TRBJ1-5; size: few; V: TRBV28; DNA: TGTGCCAGCAGGGGGGAGGGGCAGGGGGCCGGTCAGCCCCAGCATTTT; CDR3: CASRGEGQGAGQPQHF
D: -; J: TRBJ2-3; size: few; V: TRBV7-9; DNA: TGTGCCAGCAGCTTAGGACGGGTCACAGATACGCAGTATTTT; CDR3: CASSLGRVTDTQYF
D: -; J: TRBJ2-5; size: -; V: TRBV6-1; DNA: TGTGCCAGCAGTGAGAATCAGGGGCGCGGAGAGACCCAGTACTTC; CDR3: CASSENQGRGETQYF
D: -; J: TRBJ2-1; size: -; V: TRBV6-5; DNA: TGTGCCAGCAGTTATAGCGGAGCGGCCTACAATGAGCAGTTCTTC; CDR3: CASSYSGAAYNEQFF
D: -; J: TRBJ1-1; size: -; V: TRBV28; DNA: TGTGCCAGCAGTTATCACGGTAGGCGCGGTGAAGCTTTCTTT; CDR3: CASSYHGRRGEAFF
D: TRBD1; J: TRBJ2-1; size: -; V: TRBV4-3; DNA: TGCGCCAGCAGCCAAGCCGGGACAGGGAGCTACAATGAGCAGTTCTTC; CDR3: CASSQAGTGSYNEQFF
D: TRBD2; J: TRBJ2-5; size: -; V: TRBV4-1; DNA: TGCGCCAGCAGCCAAGAAGAGAGCGGGAGTTGGGAGACCCAGTACTTC; CDR3: CASSQEESGSWETQYF
D: TRBD1; J: TRBJ1-5; size: -; V: TRBV10-1; DNA: TGCGCCAGCAGTGAGGATACAGGGGTTGGTCAGCCCCAGCATTTT; CDR3: CASSEDTGVGQPQHF
D: -; J: TRBJ2-3; size: -; V: TRBV6-5; DNA: TGTGCCAGCAGCCTGATGGAGACAGATACGCAGTATTTT; CDR3: CASSLMETDTQYF
D: TRBD1; J: TRBJ2-7; size: -; V: TRBV28; DNA: TGTGCCAGCAGTTTACGTGGACAGGGGATCGACGAGCAGTACTTC; CDR3: CASSLRGQGIDEQYF
D: -; J: TRBJ1-5; size: -; V: TRBV28; DNA: TGTGCCAGCAGTTTGCGGGGGCCCCCCGGGGAGCCCCAGCATTTT; CDR3: CASSLRGPPGEPQHF
D: TRBD2; J: TRBJ2-1; size: -; V: TRBV19; DNA: TGTGCCAGTACCATCGGCGGGAGGGCCAACGATGAGCAGTTCTTC; CDR3: CASTIGGRANDEQFF
D: TRBD1; J: TRBJ1-1; size: -; V: TRBV28; DNA: TGTGCCAGCAGTTCAGGGACAGCTATGAACACTGAAGCTTTCTTT; CDR3: CASSSGTAMNTEAFF
D: -; J: TRBJ1-1; size: -; V: TRBV11-2; DNA: TGTGCCAGCACACTCGTCGGGGGGATGAACACTGAAGCTTTCTTT; CDR3: CASTLVGGMNTEAFF
D: TRBD2; J: TRBJ2-3; size: -; V: TRBV7-6; DNA: TGTGCCAGCAGCTTAGTCCAAGGGACTAGCGGGATCACAACAACAGATACGCAGTATTTT; CDR3: CASSLVQGTSGITTTDTQYF
D: TRBD2; J: TRBJ2-1; size: -; V: TRBV9; DNA: TGTGCCAGCAGCAAACTAGCGGGAGGGACATACAATGAGCAGTTCTTC; CDR3: CASSKLAGGTYNEQFF
D: TRBD1; J: TRBJ1-5; size: -; V: TRBV28; DNA: TGTGCCAGCGTGGGCCATGGGACAGTGGATCAGCCCCAGCATTTT; CDR3: CASVGHGTVDQPQHF
D: -; J: TRBJ1-4; size: once; V: TRBV5-1; DNA: TGCGCCAGCAACAGGTCAGGGCGCGGAGCTAATGAAAAACTGTTTTTT; CDR3: CASNRSGRGANEKLFF
D: -; J: TRBJ2-6; size: -; V: TRBV5-1; DNA: TGCGCCAGCAGCTTGTCAGTAGCCGGGGCCAACGTCCTGACTTTC; CDR3: CASSLSVAGANVLTF
D: TRBD2; J: TRBJ2-1; size: -; V: TRBV5-4; DNA: TGTGCCAGCAGCAACTCCAGATCTAGCGGGAGTAATGAGCAGTTCTTC; CDR3: CASSNSRSSGSNEQFF
D: -; J: TRBJ2-1; size: -; V: TRBV30; DNA: TGTGCCTGGACGAGAGGCAGGGGTGGGTACAATGAGCAGTTCTTC; CDR3: CAWTRGRGGYNEQFF
D: -; J: TRBJ2-5; size: -; V: TRBV5-1; DNA: TGCGCCAGCAGCTTGGATACTACAAGGGGAGAGACCCAGTACTTC; CDR3: CASSLDTTRGETQYF
D: -; J: TRBJ2-7; size: -; V: TRBV28; DNA: TGTGCCAGCAGTCCGGTCGATACTAGCTCCTACGAGCAGTACTTC; CDR3: CASSPVDTSSYEQYF
D: -; J: TRBJ1-5; size: -; V: TRBV5-1; DNA: TGCGCCAGCAGCTTGGTTCCAAATAGCAATCAGCCCCAGCATTTT; CDR3: CASSLVPNSNQPQHF
D: -; J: TRBJ1-5; size: few; V: TRBV4-3; DNA: TGCGCCAGCAGCCAAGATTTACGGGCCAGGGGCAATCAGCCCCAGCATTTT; CDR3: CASSQDLRARGNQPQHF
D: TRBD1; J: TRBJ1-1; size: -; V: TRBV6-6; DNA: TGTGCCAGCAGATACCGGGACAGCGGGCGAGGTTTCTTT; CDR3: CASRYRDSGRGFF